These 26 T cell receptor beta chains came from one sample sequenced in a study of blood T cell repertoires in COVID-19. Here immunoSEQ multiplex PCR was the method, and the copy in TCRdb shows in-frame clones only, minus some. The sample has about 150,000 clones, approximately 88% seen once. The sequencing sample was made of PBMCs or T cells enriched from blood (not recorded which). These receptors came from a woman in her fifties or sixties who had recovered from COVID-19.

V gene TRBV7-9 combines with J gene TRBJ1-4; 8 bases fit TRBD1. With 5 bases clipped from V and 0 bases from J, the junction kept 14 bases outside the gene matches. Germline CDR1 SEHNR, CDR2 FQNEAQ (reference sequence). The CDR3 has 19 residues. The CDR3, as DNA: TGTGCCAGCAGCCCCCATCCGGACAGGGTGGGGGCAACTAATGAAAAACTGTTTTTT. It yields the protein CASSPHPDRVGATNEKLFF.

A few counts support this clone. CDR3 region: CASSYLGGNQPQHF. The CDR3 DNA reads as TGTGCCAGCAGTTACTTAGGGGGCAATCAGCCCCAGCATTTT. This rearrangement joins TRBV6-5 to TRBJ1-5, with TRBD1 as a possible D gene (5 bases). The CDR3 consists of 14 residues. Germline values: CDR1 MNHEY, CDR2 SVGAGI. V lost 1 base and J lost 2, with 6 bases in between.

This clone was counted a single time. The rearrangement joins TRBV10-2 to TRBJ2-3, with 10 bases matching TRBD2. The germline V gene has CDR1 WSHSY and CDR2 SAAADI. The length of the CDR3 is 18 residues. J lost 2 bases, V lost 2 bases, and 10 bases had no gene match. Written as DNA, the CDR3 is TGCGCCAGCAGTGAGATTCCCTGGACTAGCGGTTTCACAGATACGCAGTATTTT. Translating it yields CASSEIPWTSGFTDTQYF.

The V gene is TRBV19, the J gene TRBJ1-4, with D perhaps matching TRBD1 (5 bases). With 4 bases removed from V and 8 bases from J, the gap between germline ends came to 11 bases. CDR3 length: 13 amino acids. Germline assignment: CDR1 LNHDA and CDR2 SQIVND (reference sequence). The CDR3 region is CASSTRDREKLFF. CDR3 bases: TGTGCCAGTAGTACGCGGGACCGAGAAAAACTGTTTTTT.

V gene TRBV28 combines with J gene TRBJ2-1; TRBD2 might be the D (6 bases). V gave up 6 bases and J gave up 0 bases, with 12 bases separating them. Germline V CDR1 and CDR2: MDHEN, SYDVKM. The CDR3 covers 15 residues. CDR3 DNA sequence: TGTGCCAGCAGCCTCACCGGGAGCTCCTACAATGAGCAGTTCTTC. Residues: CASSLTGSSYNEQFF.

V usage is TRBV5-5 and J usage is TRBJ1-2; 12 nucleotides line up with TRBD1. In germline, CDR1 is SGHKS, CDR2 YYEKEE (reference sequence). After removal of 0 bases from V and 0 bases from J, the junction contained 6 bases not matched to a gene. This CDR3 contains 18 residues. CDR3 residues: CASSLVGQGAIPNYGYTF. The CDR3 coding sequence is TGTGCCAGCAGCTTGGTGGGACAGGGGGCAATCCCTAACTATGGCTACACCTTC.

This clone came up once. The chain couples TRBV7-2 to TRBJ1-1; 11 bases match TRBD1. J was trimmed by 5 bases and V by 2 bases; bases with no gene match: 7. The germline gives CDR1 SGHTA, CDR2 FQGNSA. The CDR3 runs 16 residues. CDR3 sequence (DNA): TGTGCCAGCAGCTTAAAATCCGGGACAGGGGGGACTGAAGCTTTCTTT. Protein sequence: CASSLKSGTGGTEAFF.

The rearrangement joins TRBV5-1 to TRBJ1-6; D possibly corresponds to TRBD1 (6 bases). Germline V gives CDR1 SGHRS, CDR2 YFSETQ. This CDR3 is built from 15 residues. Trimming pared 0 bases from V and 8 bases from J, leaving 12 bases between. In DNA, the CDR3 is TGCGCCAGCAGCTTGGGCCAGGGGCTATATTCACCCCTCCACTTT. It codes for CASSLGQGLYSPLHF. The whole variable domain, remainder taken from reference TRBV5-1 and TRBJ1-6, is KAGVTQTPRYLIKTRGQQVTLSCSPISGHRSVSWYQQTPGQGLQFLFEYFSETQRNKGNFPGRFSGRQFSNSRSEMNVSTLELGDSALYLCASSLGQGLYSPLHFGNGTRLTVT.

The genes are TRBV27 and TRBJ1-2; D not certain. Germline CDR1 reads MNHEY; CDR2 reads SMNVEV (reference sequence). V was shortened by 8 bases and J by 4 bases, with 11 bases between the two germline ends. CDR3 length equals 12 residues. CDR3 protein: CASGRGLYGYTF. The CDR3 nucleotides are TGTGCCAGCGGGAGAGGACTCTATGGCTACACCTTC.

V usage is TRBV6-5 and J usage is TRBJ1-5, with 8 bases that match TRBD1. The J segment lost 7 bases and the V segment lost 6 bases, leaving 8 bases of the junction unmatched. The CDR3 covers 14 residues. CDR1 MNHEY and CDR2 SVGAGI come from the germline V gene. The DNA for the CDR3 is TGTGCCAGCAGCCTGGAGCAGGGGGCCCAGCCCCAGCATTTT. Translated: CASSLEQGAQPQHF.

The rearrangement uses TRBV5-4 and TRBJ1-1, with D perhaps TRBD1 (5 bases). The V gene lost 4 bases and the J gene lost 0 bases, with 7 bases spanning the gap. Germline lookup yields CDR1 SGHNT and CDR2 YYREEE (reference sequence). The CDR3 is 13 amino acids. The CDR3 nucleotides are TGTGCCAGCAGCAGCAGGGTGAACACTGAAGCTTTCTTT. Its protein product is CASSSRVNTEAFF.

The gene calls are TRBV25-1 and TRBJ2-2, with D possibly being TRBD2 (7 bases). This CDR3 spans 15 amino acids. V was cut by 7 bases and J by 2 bases, with 14 bases left in between. Germline CDR1 MGHDK, CDR2 SYGVNS. The CDR3 DNA sequence: TGTGCCAGCACCAAGACGGGGGGCAACACCGGGGAGCTGTTTTTT. Protein sequence: CASTKTGGNTGELFF.

This chain joins TRBV7-3 and TRBJ1-2; unclear D gene. The CDR3 loop spans 13 amino acids. Trimming pared 2 bases from V and 4 bases from J, leaving 8 bases between. The germline V gene encodes CDR1 SGHTA and CDR2 FQGTGA. For the CDR3, the DNA is TGTGCCAGCAGCTTAGACTACGGCTATGGCTACACCTTC. It encodes CASSLDYGYGYTF.

The chain carries TRBV25-1 and TRBJ2-5; 8 positions agree with TRBD1. The ends lost 1 base at V and 7 bases at J; junction bases unmatched: 5. The CDR3 extends over 14 amino acids. Germline CDR1 reads MGHDK; CDR2 reads SYGVNS. The CDR3 sequence: CASSESGGEGTQYF. The CDR3 DNA reads as TGTGCCAGCAGTGAATCAGGGGGCGAAGGGACCCAGTACTTC.

V gene TRBV19 combines with J gene TRBJ1-5, with TRBD1 as a possible D gene (6 bases). The ends were cut back, 5 bases at V and 4 bases at J, with 18 bases in the middle. The CDR3 runs 16 residues. From germline, CDR1 is LNHDA and CDR2 SQIVND (reference sequence). The CDR3 DNA follows: TGTGCCAGTAGTCCCCACAGACAGGCCGGAAATCAGCCCCAGCATTTT. Translation gives CASSPHRQAGNQPQHF.

The rearrangement uses TRBV7-2 and TRBJ2-2, with TRBD2 identical over 8 bases. Germline trimming cut 4 bases from V and 5 bases from J; bases unmatched to any gene: 6. There are 15 residues in the CDR3. In germline, CDR1 is SGHTA, CDR2 FQGNSA. CDR3 in DNA: TGTGCCAGCAGCTCCGGGGGGGCGGGAACCGGGGAGCTGTTTTTT. The encoded protein is CASSSGGAGTGELFF. Complete variable domain (other parts from reference TRBV7-2 and TRBJ2-2): GAGVSQSPSNKVTEKGKDVELRCDPISGHTALYWYRQSLGQGLEFLIYFQGNSAPDKSGLPSDRFSAERTGGSVSTLTIQRTQQEDSAVYLCASSSGGAGTGELFFGEGSRLTVL.

The CDR3 DNA is TGTGCCAGCAGCCCCGGGACAGGACGGACTGAAGCTTTCTTT. Residues: CASSPGTGRTEAFF. This rearrangement joins TRBV7-3 to TRBJ1-1, with 8 bases matching TRBD1. CDR1 is SGHTA and CDR2 is FQGTGA in the germline V gene. This CDR3 spans 14 amino acids. Trimming at V came to 5 bases and at J to 5 bases, leaving 7 bases not matched to a gene.

This clone was found a few times. V usage is TRBV6-5 and J usage is TRBJ1-5, with D hard to call. This CDR3 is built from 13 residues. Per the germline V gene, CDR1 is MNHEY and CDR2 is SVGAGI. V was shortened by 5 bases and J by 1 base, with 6 bases between the two germline ends. The CDR3 region has the DNA TGTGCCAGCAGTCGGTTGAGCAATCAGCCCCAGCATTTT. It encodes CASSRLSNQPQHF.

The V gene is TRBV3-1 (or the pseudogene TRBV3-2), the J gene TRBJ2-3; 8 bases map to TRBD2. V was clipped by 4 bases and J by 4 bases; unmatched bases: 7. In germline, CDR1 is LGHDT, CDR2 YNNKEL (reference sequence). This CDR3 region has 15 residues. The CDR3 here is CASSRLGGAADTQYF. CDR3 sequence (DNA): TGTGCCAGCAGCCGTCTCGGGGGGGCCGCAGATACGCAGTATTTT.

The chain recombines TRBV7-9 with TRBJ1-3; D is undetermined. This CDR3 is built from 18 residues. Trimming shortened V by 5 bases and J by 0 bases, and 20 bases separated the two germline ends. Looked up from germline, CDR1 is SEHNR and CDR2 is FQNEAQ (reference sequence). The CDR3, as DNA: TGTGCCAGCAGCCCGACGGGGATCAAGGCCCACTCTGGAAACACCATATATTTT. It translates to CASSPTGIKAHSGNTIYF.

The rearrangement links TRBV5-1 to TRBJ2-2; 10 nucleotides match TRBD2. J lost 2 bases, V lost 6 bases, and 4 bases had no gene match. The CDR3 covers 15 residues. Germline CDR1 SGHRS, CDR2 YFSETQ. CDR3 nucleotides: TGCGCCAGCACTAGCGGGGGATTAAACACCGGGGAGCTGTTTTTT. Amino acid sequence: CASTSGGLNTGELFF.

The gene calls are TRBV7-9 and TRBJ2-3; tentatively, D is TRBD2 (6 bases). Germline V gene lookup returns CDR1 SEHNR and CDR2 FQNEAQ (reference sequence). Trimming left V 3 bases short and J 1 base short, with 17 bases between. The CDR3 covers 17 residues. The CDR3, as DNA: TGTGCCAGCAGCTTGCGGGGAGGTGACCGAGGCACAGATACGCAGTATTTT. Protein: CASSLRGGDRGTDTQYF.

The V and J genes are TRBV6-5 and TRBJ2-7; D call uncertain. This CDR3 is 14 amino acids long. Trimming stripped 11 bases from V and 2 bases from J, with 19 bases between. Germline V gene sequence: CDR1 MNHEY, CDR2 SVGAGI. The CDR3 sequence is CAASSLVQAYEQYF. CDR3 nucleotides: TGTGCCGCCAGCAGTTTGGTCCAGGCCTACGAGCAGTACTTC.

The chain couples TRBV6-5 to TRBJ2-2, with TRBD1 as a possible D gene (5 bases). This CDR3 is built from 16 residues. Trimming took off 0 bases at V and 0 bases at J, with 8 bases between the two ends. Per the germline V gene, CDR1 is MNHEY and CDR2 is SVGAGI. For the CDR3, the DNA is TGTGCCAGCAGTTACTCGATAGGGGCGAACACCGGGGAGCTGTTTTTT. This gives the protein CASSYSIGANTGELFF.

The chain has TRBV6-5 and TRBJ1-2; D may be TRBD1 (6 bases). V was pared by 6 bases and J by 2 bases, with 13 bases between. The CDR3 is made up of 14 amino acids. Germline-derived CDR1 and CDR2 are MNHEY and SVGAGI. The CDR3 nucleotides read TGTGCCAGCAGGGTAACTACAGGGAACTATGGCTACACCTTC. Encoded protein: CASRVTTGNYGYTF.

The V call is TRBV6-5, the J call TRBJ2-2, with D perhaps TRBD1 (5 bases). CDR3 length equals 14 residues. Per germline, CDR1 MNHEY and CDR2 SVGAGI. V was trimmed by 6 bases and J by 1 base, leaving 9 bases between them. The CDR3 nucleotides are TGTGCCAGCAGCCGGACACGGAACACCGGGGAGCTGTTTTTT. Amino acids: CASSRTRNTGELFF.